This TCR beta chain is drawn from a study of cytomegalovirus exposure and HLA in healthy donors. Germline CDR1 MDHEN, CDR2 SYDVKM. V was pared by 6 bases and J by 2 bases, with 9 bases between. This CDR3 spans 13 amino acids. 60 Vbeta and 13 Jbeta primers were used in PCR. This table comes from immunoSEQ multiplex PCR, and its TCRdb copy is limited to in-frame clones, with some not included. The sample shows 90,000 to 100,000 clones, over 8% of them seen only once. The TCR sequence derives from a man aged 50-60 years in good health and CMV-seropositive. The chain has TRBV28 and TRBJ2-3; D is unclear. Sequences were obtained from PBMCs. CDR3 amino acids: CASRSYDTDTQYF. The CDR3 coding sequence is TGTGCCAGCAGATCCTACGACACAGATACGCAGTATTTT.